This T cell receptor (beta chain) was identified in a study of blood T cell repertoires in COVID-19. The V gene's germline CDR1 is LNHDA and CDR2 SQIVND (reference sequence). V gave up 7 bases and J gave up 0 bases, with 9 bases separating them. This CDR3 contains 14 residues. In the study's own analysis: Amplification of reference gene primers was used by the study to estimate nucleated cell counts. Method: immunoSEQ multiplex PCR; TCRdb's copy keeps in-frame clones and lacks some. The V and J calls and clone size come from that table; D and trimming were worked out from the DNA. The data show some 130,000 clones, with around 80% seen just once and 10% to 11% held by the top ten.

Sample: peripheral blood. The chain uses TRBV19 and TRBJ1-4; no firm D call. The clonotype originates from a human donor in a cohort sampled during active COVID-19. For the CDR3, the DNA is TGTGCCAGTATGGTGAGGGCAACTAATGAAAAACTGTTTTTT. Its translation: CASMVRATNEKLFF.